This is a list of T cell receptor beta chains from one sample in a study of blood T cells in healthy people across ages. TCRdb reanalysed the 5' RACE reads using MiXCR and keeps one entry per CDR3 protein. The table lists some 880,000 distinct CDR3 sequences, around 36% of them singletons. Source material: blood. These receptors all stem from a man between 18 and 35 years old in good health. CDR3s include the opening cysteine and the closing phenylalanine or tryptophan. The D gene is left open where the match is weak. The size of a clone is reported for some rows only, either as once, few or many, or as a class for expanded clones.

TRBV29-1	-	many	TRBJ2-7	CSVGGGQGTYEQYF	TGCAGCGTTGGTGGGGGGCAGGGGACCTACGAGCAGTACTTC
TRBV10-3	-	few	TRBJ1-5	CAISEGENAQPQHF	TGTGCCATCAGTGAGGGGGAGAATGCTCAGCCCCAGCATTTT
TRBV4-2	-	-	TRBJ2-1	CASSGTVGQETQFF	TGTGCCAGCAGCGGTACGGTGGGCCAAGAGACCCAGTTCTTC
TRBV5-1	-	-	TRBJ1-1	CASSFEGQNTEAFF	TGCGCCAGCAGCTTCGAGGGACAGAACACTGAAGCTTTCTTT
TRBV7-2	-	-	TRBJ2-3	CASSPSRGGPTDTQYF	TGTGCCAGCAGTCCGTCGCGTGGAGGCCCCACAGATACGCAGTATTTT
TRBV7-3	-	-	TRBJ2-1	CASSLTWGRENEQFF	TGTGCCAGCAGCTTAACGTGGGGTAGGGAAAATGAGCAGTTCTTC
TRBV28	TRBD1	-	TRBJ2-7	CASRDTGDSEQYF	TGTGCCAGCAGAGATACAGGGGATAGCGAGCAGTACTTC
TRBV29-1	-	-	TRBJ2-3	CSVESAGFFPYGSDTQYF	TGCAGCGTTGAATCGGCGGGATTTTTCCCTTATGGCTCAGATACGCAGTATTTT
TRBV12-3/TRBV12-4	-	few	TRBJ2-6	CASSGPSGANVLTF	TGTGCCAGCAGTGGGCCTTCTGGGGCCAACGTCCTGACTTTC
TRBV7-2	TRBD2	once	TRBJ2-1	CASSSSGGVLNEQFF	TGTGCCAGCAGCTCTAGCGGGGGTGTCTTAAATGAGCAGTTCTTC
TRBV20-1	-	few	TRBJ1-5	CSAEGTQNQPQHF	TGCAGTGCCGAAGGGACCCAAAATCAGCCCCAGCATTTT
TRBV7-2	-	-	TRBJ2-1	CASSLGGINEQFF	TGTGCCAGCAGCTTAGGAGGGATCAACGAGCAGTTCTTC
TRBV25-1	-	-	TRBJ1-4	CDSSEWDEKLFF	TGTGACAGCAGTGAATGGGATGAAAAACTGTTTTTT
TRBV20-1	TRBD2	many	TRBJ2-3	CSAPKLAGGTPDTQYF	TGCAGTGCTCCCAAACTAGCGGGGGGGACCCCGGATACGCAGTATTTT
TRBV11-2	-	-	TRBJ1-1	CASSLAGAGAFF	TGTGCCAGCAGCTTAGCAGGGGCCGGAGCTTTCTTT